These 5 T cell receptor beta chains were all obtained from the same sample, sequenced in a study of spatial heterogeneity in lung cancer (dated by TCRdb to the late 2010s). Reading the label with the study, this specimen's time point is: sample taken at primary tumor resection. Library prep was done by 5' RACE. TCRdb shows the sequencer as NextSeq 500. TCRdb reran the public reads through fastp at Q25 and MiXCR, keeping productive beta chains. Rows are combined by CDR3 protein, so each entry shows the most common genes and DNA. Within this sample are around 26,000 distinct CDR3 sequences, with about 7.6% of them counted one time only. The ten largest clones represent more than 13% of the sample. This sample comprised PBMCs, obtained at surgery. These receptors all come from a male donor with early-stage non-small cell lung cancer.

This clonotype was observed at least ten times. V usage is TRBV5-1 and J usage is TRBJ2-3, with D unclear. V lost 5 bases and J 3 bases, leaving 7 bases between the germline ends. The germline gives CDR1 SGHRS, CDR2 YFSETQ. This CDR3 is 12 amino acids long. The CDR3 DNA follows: TGCGCCAGCAGTTTGACGACAGATACGCAGTATTTT. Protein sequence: CASSLTTDTQYF.

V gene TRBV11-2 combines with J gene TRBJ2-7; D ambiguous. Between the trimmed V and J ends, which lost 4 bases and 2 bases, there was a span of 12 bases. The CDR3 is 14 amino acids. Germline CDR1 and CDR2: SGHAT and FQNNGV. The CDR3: CASSSLNDAYEQYF. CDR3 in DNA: TGTGCCAGCAGCTCCCTAAACGACGCCTACGAGCAGTACTTC.

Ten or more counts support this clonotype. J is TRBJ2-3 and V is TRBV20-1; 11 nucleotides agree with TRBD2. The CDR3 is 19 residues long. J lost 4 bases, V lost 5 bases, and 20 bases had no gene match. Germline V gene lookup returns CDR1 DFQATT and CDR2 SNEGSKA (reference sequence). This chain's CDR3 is CSAEGLAGGLSYAPDTQYF. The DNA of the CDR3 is TGCAGTGCTGAAGGGCTAGCGGGAGGACTATCTTACGCACCAGATACGCAGTATTTT.

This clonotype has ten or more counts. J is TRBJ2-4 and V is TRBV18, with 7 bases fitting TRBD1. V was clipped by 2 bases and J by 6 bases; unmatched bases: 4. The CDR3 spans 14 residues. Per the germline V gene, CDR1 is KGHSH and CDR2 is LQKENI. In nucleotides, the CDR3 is TGTGCCAGCTCACCATTGGGACAGACAAACATTCAGTACTTC. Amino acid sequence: CASSPLGQTNIQYF.

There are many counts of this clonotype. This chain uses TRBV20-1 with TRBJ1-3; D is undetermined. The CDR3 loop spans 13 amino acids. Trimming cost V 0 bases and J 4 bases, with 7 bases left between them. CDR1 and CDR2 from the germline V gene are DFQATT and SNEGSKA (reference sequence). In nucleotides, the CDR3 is TGCAGTGCTAGAGATTCACGAGGAAACACCATATATTTT. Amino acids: CSARDSRGNTIYF.